Following are 18 T cell receptor beta chains from one sample sequenced in a study of cytomegalovirus exposure and HLA in healthy donors. Some clones are missing from TCRdb's copy, which holds only in-frame ones; the method was immunoSEQ multiplex PCR. Among tens of thousands of clones, about 97% were seen once, and the ten largest hold about 1.5%. Sequencing was performed on PBMCs. These receptors were obtained from a woman aged 18-29 years in good health and CMV-seropositive.

This chain links TRBV6-6 with TRBJ2-2; D is possibly TRBD2 (5 bases). Trimming cost V 3 bases and J 4 bases, with 6 bases left between them. This CDR3 is built from 13 residues. The germline V gene has CDR1 MNHNY and CDR2 SVGAGI (reference sequence). The CDR3 is CASSYRGTGELFF. In DNA, the CDR3 is TGTGCCAGCAGTTATCGGGGCACCGGGGAGCTGTTTTTT.

V and J are TRBV27 and TRBJ2-5; tentatively, D is TRBD2 (5 bases). The V end was cut by 2 bases, the J end by 1 base, with 8 bases between. The germline V gene encodes CDR1 MNHEY and CDR2 SMNVEV (reference sequence). This CDR3 contains 14 residues. CDR3 sequence reads: CASSLKRFQETQYF. The CDR3 DNA reads as TGTGCCAGCAGTTTAAAGCGGTTCCAAGAGACCCAGTACTTC.

The V gene is TRBV30, the J gene TRBJ2-5; 7 bases align to TRBD2. This CDR3 has 11 amino acids. Germline trimming cut 8 bases from V and 5 bases from J; bases unmatched to any gene: 5. CDR1 and CDR2 from the germline V gene are GTSNPN and SVGIG (reference sequence). The CDR3 loop reads CARGVSETQYF. The DNA for the CDR3 is TGTGCCCGGGGGGTGAGTGAGACCCAGTACTTC.

V usage is TRBV5-5 and J usage is TRBJ2-1; 14 nucleotides align to TRBD2. V gave up 4 bases and J gave up 5 bases; unmatched junction bases: 2. CDR1 and CDR2 from the germline V gene are SGHKS and YYEKEE (reference sequence). This CDR3 region has 15 residues. The DNA for the CDR3 is TGTGCCAGCAGCCTGACTAGCGGGAGGGACAATGAGCAGTTCTTC. Translation: CASSLTSGRDNEQFF.

The V gene is TRBV28, the J gene TRBJ2-5; weak D call: TRBD2 (6 bases). This CDR3 region has 14 residues. Germline CDR1 is MDHEN and CDR2 is SYDVKM. Trimming stripped 7 bases from V and 4 bases from J, with 16 bases between. The CDR3 region is CASIQGGRGETQYF. The CDR3 DNA follows: TGTGCCAGCATCCAGGGAGGAAGGGGAGAGACCCAGTACTTC.

The chain joins TRBV19 to TRBJ1-2; 7 positions agree with TRBD1. The germline V gene has CDR1 LNHDA and CDR2 SQIVND (reference sequence). V was clipped by 9 bases and J by 7 bases; unmatched bases: 14. The CDR3 is 14 residues long. The CDR3 here is CARPRRQGNGGYTF. CDR3 sequence (DNA): TGTGCCAGGCCTAGGAGACAGGGAAACGGTGGCTACACCTTC. Looking up the rest from reference TRBV19 and TRBJ1-2 gives the full variable domain: DGGITQSPKYLFRKEGQNVTLSCEQNLNHDAMYWYRQDPGQGLRLIYYSQIVNDFQKGDIAEGYSVSREKKESFPLTVTSAQKNPTAFYLCARPRRQGNGGYTFGSGTRLTVV.

This clone was detected once. J is TRBJ2-7 and V is TRBV11-3; 7 bases align to TRBD1. Germline loops: CDR1 SGHNT, CDR2 YENEEA. V lost 5 bases to trimming and J lost 4 bases; unmatched junction nucleotides: 5. The CDR3 consists of 13 residues. Here the CDR3 reads CASSGTDHYEQYF. The CDR3 region has the DNA TGTGCCAGCAGCGGGACAGACCATTACGAGCAGTACTTC.

The gene calls are TRBV2 and TRBJ2-1; 7 positions agree with TRBD2. V was pared by 6 bases and J by 10 bases, with 6 bases of the junction left unmatched. This CDR3 region has 12 residues. CDR1 and CDR2 from the germline V gene are SNHLY and FYNNEI. The CDR3: CASREGGYEQFF. The CDR3 nucleotides are TGTGCCAGCAGGGAGGGAGGGTACGAGCAGTTCTTC.

The chain couples TRBV5-1 to TRBJ1-1, with D possibly being TRBD1 (5 bases). The CDR3 covers 13 residues. Germline CDR1 and CDR2: SGHRS and YFSETQ. Trimming took off 4 bases at V and 8 bases at J, with 15 bases between the two ends. The chain's CDR3 is CASSPRTPKEAFF. In DNA form, the CDR3 reads TGCGCCAGCAGCCCCCGGACACCTAAGGAAGCTTTCTTT.

J is TRBJ1-1 and V is TRBV28, with 9 bases lining up with TRBD1. The V and J ends lost 8 bases and 4 bases, in that order; junction bases with no gene match: 8. Germline V gene lookup returns CDR1 MDHEN and CDR2 SYDVKM. This CDR3 has 14 amino acids. In nucleotides, the CDR3 is TGTGCCAGCCCGGGACAGGGTGATTTCACTGAAGCTTTCTTT. Translated, it gives CASPGQGDFTEAFF. Filled out from reference TRBV28 and TRBJ1-1, the complete variable domain reads DVKVTQSSRYLVKRTGEKVFLECVQDMDHENMFWYRQDPGLGLRLIYFSYDVKMKEKGDIPEGYSVSREKKERFSLILESASTNQTSMYLCASPGQGDFTEAFFGQGTRLTVV.

This clone was counted a single time. V is TRBV19 and J is TRBJ2-7, with a possible D match to TRBD1 (5 bases). Trimming cost V 5 bases and J 0 bases, with 14 bases left between them. Germline-derived CDR1 and CDR2 are LNHDA and SQIVND (reference sequence). There are 15 residues in the CDR3. In nucleotides, the CDR3 is TGTGCCAGTAGTGCCGAGAAGACAGCCTCCTACGAGCAGTACTTC. Its translation: CASSAEKTASYEQYF.

The chain has TRBV5-4 and TRBJ1-4; 7 positions agree with TRBD1. The CDR3 sequence is 15 residues long. Germline V gene data show CDR1 as SGHNT and CDR2 as YYREEE (reference sequence). V was clipped by 1 base and J by 3 bases; unmatched bases: 3. The CDR3 DNA sequence: TGTGCCAGCAGCTTGCGGACAGGTCCTAATGAAAAACTGTTTTTT. Residues: CASSLRTGPNEKLFF.

The chain is built from TRBV6-4 and TRBJ1-5; 10 bases agree with TRBD1. CDR1 MRHNA and CDR2 SNTAGT come from the germline V gene. V shed 3 bases and J 0 bases; nucleotides not matched to a gene: 8. CDR3 size: 18 residues. The CDR3 here is CASSDPGQGRFSNQPQHF. The CDR3 DNA is TGTGCCAGCAGTGATCCGGGACAGGGGAGGTTTAGCAATCAGCCCCAGCATTTT.

The table lists this clone with a count of one. The rearrangement uses TRBV5-8 and TRBJ2-1; the match to TRBD2 covers 11 bases. The CDR3 is 15 amino acids. Germline V gene lookup returns CDR1 SGHTS and CDR2 YDEGEE. V gave up 3 bases and J gave up 6 bases; unmatched junction bases: 5. The CDR3 sequence is CASSWGGLAGNEQFF. CDR3 in DNA: TGTGCCAGCAGCTGGGGAGGACTAGCGGGCAATGAGCAGTTCTTC.

The chain uses TRBV27 and TRBJ2-7; tentative D call: TRBD1 (5 bases). Deletions cut 8 bases from V and 2 bases from J, with 16 bases between. Germline assignment: CDR1 MNHEY and CDR2 SMNVEV (reference sequence). This CDR3 comprises 14 residues. The CDR3 sequence is CASSSSQGPYEQYF. DNA for the CDR3: TGTGCCAGCTCCTCGTCCCAGGGCCCCTACGAGCAGTACTTC.

This chain links TRBV6-5 with TRBJ2-7; 7 nucleotides line up with TRBD1. V lost 6 bases and J lost 6; bases outside the gene matches: 11. The CDR3 has 14 amino acids. The germline V gene encodes CDR1 MNHEY and CDR2 SVGAGI. The CDR3 protein is CASRIHRGASEQYF. CDR3 DNA: TGTGCCAGCAGAATACACAGGGGAGCCTCCGAGCAGTACTTC.

The J gene is TRBJ1-1, the V gene TRBV9; D remains ambiguous. The CDR3 length is 12 residues. Germline CDR1 and CDR2: SGDLS and YYNGEE. V was shortened by 4 bases and J by 5 bases, with 9 bases between the two germline ends. The CDR3 loop reads CASSPRETEAFF. In DNA, the CDR3 is TGTGCCAGCAGCCCCCGGGAGACTGAAGCTTTCTTT.

The rearrangement joins TRBV27 to TRBJ1-2, with 8 bases identical to TRBD1. V shed 2 bases and J 3 bases; nucleotides not matched to a gene: 5. In germline, CDR1 is MNHEY, CDR2 SMNVEV (reference sequence). The CDR3 contains 15 residues. The DNA for the CDR3 is TGTGCCAGCAGTTTAGCCCCAGGGGGCGACTATGGCTACACCTTC. This codes for CASSLAPGGDYGYTF.